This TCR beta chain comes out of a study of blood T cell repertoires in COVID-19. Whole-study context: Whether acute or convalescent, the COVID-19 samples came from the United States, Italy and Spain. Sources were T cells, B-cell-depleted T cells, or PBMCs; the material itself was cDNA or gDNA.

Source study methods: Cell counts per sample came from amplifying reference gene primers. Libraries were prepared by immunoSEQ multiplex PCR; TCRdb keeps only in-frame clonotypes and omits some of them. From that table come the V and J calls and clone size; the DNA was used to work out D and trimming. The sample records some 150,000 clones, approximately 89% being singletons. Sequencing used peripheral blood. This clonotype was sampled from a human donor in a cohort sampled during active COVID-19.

The CDR3 region is CSASGLAGASTDTQYF. In DNA form, the CDR3 reads TGCAGTGCTAGTGGACTAGCGGGGGCAAGCACAGATACGCAGTATTTT. The chain couples TRBV20-1 to TRBJ2-3, with 13 bases lining up with TRBD2. The V and J ends lost 3 bases and 0 bases, in that order; junction bases with no gene match: 3. Germline CDR1 and CDR2: DFQATT and SNEGSKA (reference sequence). The CDR3 is made up of 16 amino acids.